The TCR beta chain under discussion was sequenced for a study of long-term antiretroviral therapy in people with HIV. Study in general: The earliest samples came about a decade before the 2015 immediate-ART recommendation.

Study-wide findings and caveats: Dominance of pre-ART expanded clones persisted, fluctuating and often declining after ART. Participants lacked recorded data on ART adherence, viral resistance or therapy changes.

Investigators performed immunoSEQ version v3.0 at survey level. Clones were sequenced by immunoSEQ multiplex PCR, and TCRdb holds only the in-frame ones, with some missing. This sample has roughly 31,000 clones; around 85% occur once, and the top ten carry around 7.8%. Germline-derived CDR1 and CDR2 are MGHDK and SYGVNS. The V end was cut by 3 bases, the J end by 4 bases, with 11 bases between. The CDR3 length is 14 residues. A remark on this clone: No antigen is known for it.

This TCR was sampled from a man aged 45-65 years with HIV. Sequencing was performed on unsorted PBMCs, taken roughly 5 years before starting antiretroviral therapy. The chain combines TRBV25-1 with TRBJ2-3; possibly TRBD1 for D (6 bases). CDR3 coding DNA: TGTGCCAGCAGTGACAGGGGAGCGGCAGATACGCAGTATTTT. Amino acids: CASSDRGAADTQYF. Looking up the rest from reference TRBV25-1 and TRBJ2-3 gives the full variable domain: EADIYQTPRYLVIGTGKKITLECSQTMGHDKMYWYQQDPGMELHLIHYSYGVNSTEKGDLSSESTVSRIRTEHFPLTLESARPSHTSQYLCASSDRGAADTQYFGPGTRLTVL.